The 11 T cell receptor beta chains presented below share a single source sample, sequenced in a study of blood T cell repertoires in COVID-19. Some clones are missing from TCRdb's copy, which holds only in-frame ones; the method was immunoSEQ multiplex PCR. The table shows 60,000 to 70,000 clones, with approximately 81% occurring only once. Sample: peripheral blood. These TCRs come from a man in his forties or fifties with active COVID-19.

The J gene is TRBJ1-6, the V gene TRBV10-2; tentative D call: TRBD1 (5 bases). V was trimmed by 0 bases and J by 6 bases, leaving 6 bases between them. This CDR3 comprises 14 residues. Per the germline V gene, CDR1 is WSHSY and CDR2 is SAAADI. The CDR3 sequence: CASSESGLNSPLHF. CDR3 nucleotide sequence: TGCGCCAGCAGTGAGTCGGGACTTAATTCACCCCTCCACTTT.

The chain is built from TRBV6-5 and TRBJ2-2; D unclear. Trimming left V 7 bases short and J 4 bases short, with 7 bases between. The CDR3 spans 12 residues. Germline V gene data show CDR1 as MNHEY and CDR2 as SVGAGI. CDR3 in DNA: TGTGCCAGCACCCACAGCACCGGGGAGCTGTTTTTT. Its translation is CASTHSTGELFF.

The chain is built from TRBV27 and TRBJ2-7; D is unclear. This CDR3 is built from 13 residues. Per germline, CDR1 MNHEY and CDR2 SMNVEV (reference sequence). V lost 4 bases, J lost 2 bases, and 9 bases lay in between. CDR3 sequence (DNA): TGTGCCAGCAGTTCAATTTCGGCCTACGAGCAGTACTTC. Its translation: CASSSISAYEQYF.

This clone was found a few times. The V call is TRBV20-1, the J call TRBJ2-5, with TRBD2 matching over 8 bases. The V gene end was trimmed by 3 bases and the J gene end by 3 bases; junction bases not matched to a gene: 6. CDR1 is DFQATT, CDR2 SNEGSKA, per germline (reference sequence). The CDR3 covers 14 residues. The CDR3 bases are TGCAGTGCTAGTAATAGGCGGGGGGAAGAGACCCAGTACTTC. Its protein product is CSASNRRGEETQYF.

This chain's CDR3 is CASSMRGSGANVLTF. Here the CDR3 DNA reads TGTGCCAGTAGTATGAGAGGGTCTGGGGCCAACGTCCTGACTTTC. V is TRBV19 and J is TRBJ2-6; TRBD2 might be the D (5 bases). Germline V gene data show CDR1 as LNHDA and CDR2 as SQIVND (reference sequence). V lost 3 bases and J 1 base, leaving 7 bases between the germline ends. CDR3 length: 15 residues.

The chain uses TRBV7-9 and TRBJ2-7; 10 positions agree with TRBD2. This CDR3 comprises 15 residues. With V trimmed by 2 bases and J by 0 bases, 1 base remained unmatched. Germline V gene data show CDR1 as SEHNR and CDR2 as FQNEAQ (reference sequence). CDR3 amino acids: CASSLTSGISYEQYF. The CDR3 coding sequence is TGTGCCAGCAGCTTAACTAGCGGGATCTCCTACGAGCAGTACTTC.

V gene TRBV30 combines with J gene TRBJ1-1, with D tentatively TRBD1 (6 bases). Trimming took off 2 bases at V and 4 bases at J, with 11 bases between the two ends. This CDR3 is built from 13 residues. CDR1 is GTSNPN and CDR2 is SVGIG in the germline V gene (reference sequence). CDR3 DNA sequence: TGTGCCTGGAGTTCGCAGGGGATCACTGAAGCTTTCTTT. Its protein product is CAWSSQGITEAFF.

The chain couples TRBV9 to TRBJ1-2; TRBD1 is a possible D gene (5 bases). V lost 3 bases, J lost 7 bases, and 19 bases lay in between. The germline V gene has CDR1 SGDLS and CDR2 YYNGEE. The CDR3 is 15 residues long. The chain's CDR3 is CASSDSIPQRGGYTF. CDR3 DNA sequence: TGTGCCAGCAGCGATTCGATACCTCAAAGGGGTGGCTACACCTTC.

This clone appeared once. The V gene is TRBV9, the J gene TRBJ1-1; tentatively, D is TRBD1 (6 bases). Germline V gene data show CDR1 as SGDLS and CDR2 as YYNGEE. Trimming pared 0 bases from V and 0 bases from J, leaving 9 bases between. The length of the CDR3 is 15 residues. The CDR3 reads CASSVGTDMNTEAFF. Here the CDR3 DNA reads TGTGCCAGCAGCGTAGGGACAGACATGAACACTGAAGCTTTCTTT.

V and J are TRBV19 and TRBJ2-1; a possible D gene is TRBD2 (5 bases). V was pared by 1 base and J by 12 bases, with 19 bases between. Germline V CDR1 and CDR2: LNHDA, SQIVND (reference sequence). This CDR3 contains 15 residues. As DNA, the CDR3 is TGTGCCAGTAGTATAGGTCAGAGGTCGGGGTTCGGGCAGTTCTTC. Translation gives CASSIGQRSGFGQFF.

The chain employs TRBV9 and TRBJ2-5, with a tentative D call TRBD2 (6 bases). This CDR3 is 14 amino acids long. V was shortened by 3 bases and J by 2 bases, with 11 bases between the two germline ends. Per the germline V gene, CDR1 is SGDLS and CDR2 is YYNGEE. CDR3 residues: CASSGDWGQETQYF. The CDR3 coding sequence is TGTGCCAGCAGCGGGGACTGGGGTCAAGAGACCCAGTACTTC.